One sample yielded the 22 T cell receptor beta chains listed below, sequenced in a study of PD-1 blockade in classical Hodgkin lymphoma. Time point of the sample: newly diagnosed, previously untreated cHL patient sample. Out of thawed PBMCs, magnetic negative selection purified CD4+ T cells. Assay used: immunoSEQ multiplex PCR; TCRdb lists only in-frame clones, some missing. Seen here are more than 15,000 clones, about four fifths observed once, and the top ten hold approximately 1.2%. Sequences were obtained from CD4+ T cells from blood. The receptors were sampled from a human donor with classical Hodgkin lymphoma.

The chain joins TRBV28 to TRBJ2-3; the match to TRBD2 covers 9 bases. V was clipped by 7 bases and J by 3 bases; unmatched bases: 11. Germline CDR1 and CDR2: MDHEN and SYDVKM. The CDR3 totals 16 residues. The CDR3 DNA reads as TGTGCCAGCACAATAGGACTAGCGAAGATTACAGATACGCAGTATTTT. Its protein product is CASTIGLAKITDTQYF. The entire variable domain, with the rest obtained from reference TRBV28 and TRBJ2-3, is as follows: DVKVTQSSRYLVKRTGEKVFLECVQDMDHENMFWYRQDPGLGLRLIYFSYDVKMKEKGDIPEGYSVSREKKERFSLILESASTNQTSMYLCASTIGLAKITDTQYFGPGTRLTVL.

This clone has only one observation. The chain recombines TRBV20-1 with TRBJ1-1, with D hard to call. CDR1 and CDR2 (germline): DFQATT, SNEGSKA (reference sequence). The CDR3 covers 11 residues. Trimming took off 2 bases at V and 8 bases at J, with 9 bases between the two ends. CDR3 loop: CSARLGKEAFF. The CDR3 nucleotides read TGCAGTGCTAGACTGGGGAAGGAAGCTTTCTTT.

This clone has a single count. The chain couples TRBV7-2 to TRBJ1-5; 8 bases map to TRBD1. The J segment lost 6 bases and the V segment lost 4 bases, leaving 11 bases of the junction unmatched. Per germline, CDR1 SGHTA and CDR2 FQGNSA. This CDR3 contains 16 residues. CDR3 protein: CASSSSWAGGTQPQHF. For the CDR3, the DNA is TGTGCCAGCAGCTCAAGCTGGGCAGGGGGCACTCAGCCCCAGCATTTT.

This clone has more than one count but fewer than ten. The junction departs from germline at one end; a sequencing error may be responsible. This sequence joins TRBV20-1 and TRBJ1-2, with D uncertain. The CDR3 is 9 residues long. Germline assignment: CDR1 DFQATT and CDR2 SNEGSKA (reference sequence). The CDR3 coding sequence is TGCAGTGCTAGAGATGGGAGGGCCTTC. Its protein product is CSARDGRAF.

This clone appeared once. The sample holds other DNA sequences that translate to the same CDR3. The chain is built from TRBV6-5 and TRBJ1-5; unclear D gene. CDR3 length equals 14 residues. Trimming removed 2 bases at V and 5 bases at J, with 10 bases between. Germline assignment: CDR1 MNHEY and CDR2 SVGAGI. This chain's CDR3 is CASSYRGRDQPQHF. CDR3 bases: TGTGCCAGCAGTTACAGAGGGAGGGATCAGCCCCAGCATTTT.

This clone has only one observation. This chain joins TRBV28 and TRBJ1-2; TRBD1 matches at 7 bases. The length of the CDR3 is 15 residues. CDR1 and CDR2 from the germline V gene are MDHEN and SYDVKM. V lost 5 bases, J lost 7 bases, and 13 bases stayed unmatched. The CDR3 here is CASSPRGGGLSGYTF. In DNA, the CDR3 is TGTGCCAGCAGTCCCCGGGGAGGGGGCTTAAGTGGCTACACCTTC.

The rearrangement uses TRBV6-5 and TRBJ2-7, with 7 positions matching TRBD2. V trimming: 4 bases; J trimming: 3 bases; junction bases outside the gene matches: 6. The CDR3 covers 14 residues. Per the germline V gene, CDR1 is MNHEY and CDR2 is SVGAGI. The CDR3 is CASSSFGGSYEQYF. CDR3 DNA: TGTGCCAGCAGTTCTTTCGGCGGGAGCTACGAGCAGTACTTC.

This chain joins TRBV11-2 and TRBJ1-2, with 12 bases aligning to TRBD1. V shed 5 bases and J 5 bases; nucleotides not matched to a gene: 9. The CDR3 is 16 residues long. Per the germline V gene, CDR1 is SGHAT and CDR2 is FQNNGV. CDR3 DNA: TGTGCCAGCAGCACGGGACAGGGGGCGGTTGGGTATGGCTACACCTTC. Amino acids: CASSTGQGAVGYGYTF.

V is TRBV9 and J is TRBJ2-1; D is unresolved. The CDR3 length is 15 residues. Germline values: CDR1 SGDLS, CDR2 YYNGEE. Trimming removed 4 bases from V and 2 bases from J, with 13 bases in between. Here the CDR3 DNA reads TGTGCCAGCAGCCCTACACACAAGACCTACAATGAGCAGTTCTTC. Its translation: CASSPTHKTYNEQFF. Complete variable domain (other parts from reference TRBV9 and TRBJ2-1): DSGVTQTPKHLITATGQRVTLRCSPRSGDLSVYWYQQSLDQGLQFLIQYYNGEERAKGNILERFSAQQFPDLHSELNLSSLELGDSALYFCASSPTHKTYNEQFFGPGTRLTVL.

The chain recombines TRBV5-4 with TRBJ2-5; a possible D gene is TRBD2 (6 bases). V was pared by 0 bases and J by 6 bases, with 12 bases between. The CDR3 has 14 residues. Per germline, CDR1 SGHNT and CDR2 YYREEE (reference sequence). CDR3 DNA: TGTGCCAGCAGCTTGGCTGGACTAACGAAGACCCAGTACTTC. This gives the protein CASSLAGLTKTQYF.

Here the CDR3 DNA reads TGCGCCAGCGGGGTGGAGGGGAGGACTGAAGCTTTCTTT. This translates into CASGVEGRTEAFF. The chain carries TRBV10-2 and TRBJ1-1; D might be TRBD1 (5 bases). The CDR3 runs to 13 residues. From germline, CDR1 is WSHSY and CDR2 SAAADI. V lost 8 bases to trimming and J lost 5 bases, with 15 bases between them.

The table lists this clone with a few counts. The rearrangement uses TRBV9 and TRBJ1-2; the match to TRBD1 covers 7 bases. The V and J ends lost 3 bases and 4 bases, in that order; junction bases with no gene match: 3. This CDR3 has 13 amino acids. The V gene's germline CDR1 is SGDLS and CDR2 YYNGEE. The CDR3 is CASSGTGAYGYTF. The CDR3 DNA reads TGTGCCAGCAGCGGTACAGGGGCCTATGGCTACACCTTC.

V gene TRBV27 combines with J gene TRBJ2-3; tentative D call: TRBD2 (5 bases). Trimming left V 2 bases short and J 2 bases short, with 11 bases between. The CDR3 extends over 15 amino acids. Per the germline V gene, CDR1 is MNHEY and CDR2 is SMNVEV (reference sequence). The CDR3 protein is CASSLEGGYTDTQYF. DNA for the CDR3: TGTGCCAGCAGTTTAGAGGGTGGGTACACAGATACGCAGTATTTT.

CDR3 nucleotide sequence: TGTGCCAGCAGTTCCTCCGGGACAGGGTCCTACGAGCAGTACTTC. Translating it yields CASSSSGTGSYEQYF. V is TRBV6-5 and J is TRBJ2-7; TRBD1 matches 9 bases. Germline V gene sequence: CDR1 MNHEY, CDR2 SVGAGI. This CDR3 has 15 residues. V shed 4 bases, J shed 1 base, and the junction held 5 bases outside the gene matches.

This clone was seen just once. The V call is TRBV29-1, the J call TRBJ2-3; tentative D call: TRBD1 (6 bases). V was pared by 6 bases and J by 1 base, with 17 bases between. Germline CDR1 SQVTM, CDR2 ANQGSEA. This CDR3 has 15 amino acids. CDR3 DNA: TGCAGCGTCCCCGGCAGGGGATTTGGCACAGATACGCAGTATTTT. Protein: CSVPGRGFGTDTQYF.

This sequence joins TRBV5-1 and TRBJ1-6; D is ambiguous. The V and J ends lost 1 base and 7 bases respectively, with 12 bases between them. Germline V lookup: CDR1 SGHRS, CDR2 YFSETQ. The CDR3 is made up of 15 amino acids. Here the CDR3 DNA reads TGCGCCAGCAGCTTGTCCGACCCAAGGAATTCACCCCTCCACTTT. Its translation is CASSLSDPRNSPLHF.

CDR3 residues: CASSPNRITNEQFF. CDR3 bases: TGTGCCAGCAGCCCCAACAGGATAACTAATGAGCAGTTCTTC. The chain links TRBV6-5 to TRBJ2-1; D is perhaps TRBD1 (5 bases). The CDR3 is 14 amino acids. V lost 6 bases and J lost 7, with 16 bases in between. CDR1 and CDR2 from the germline V gene are MNHEY and SVGAGI.

V and J are TRBV6-5 and TRBJ1-1, with D perhaps matching TRBD1 (6 bases). CDR1 and CDR2 (germline): MNHEY, SVGAGI. This CDR3 region has 12 residues. V lost 6 bases, J lost 7 bases, and 12 bases lay in between. In DNA form, the CDR3 reads TGTGCCAGCAGAACTACAGGGAGTGAAGCTTTCTTT. Protein product: CASRTTGSEAFF.

This chain uses TRBV19 with TRBJ2-2, with D uncertain. The CDR3 consists of 12 residues. The V gene lost 5 bases and the J gene lost 6 bases, with 7 bases spanning the gap. Germline lookup yields CDR1 LNHDA and CDR2 SQIVND (reference sequence). The CDR3 DNA is TGTGCCAGTAGTGGCATGGCCGGGGAGCTGTTTTTT. Protein sequence: CASSGMAGELFF.

The genes are TRBV28 and TRBJ2-2; the D is unclear. The CDR3 sequence is 12 residues long. Trimming stripped 7 bases from V and 6 bases from J, with 9 bases between. CDR1 and CDR2 (germline): MDHEN, SYDVKM. CDR3 protein: CASIAWPGELFF. For the CDR3, the DNA is TGTGCCAGCATCGCCTGGCCCGGGGAGCTGTTTTTT.

The chain uses TRBV9 and TRBJ1-1; no firm D call. The CDR3 is made up of 14 amino acids. The germline V gene encodes CDR1 SGDLS and CDR2 YYNGEE. With 0 bases removed from V and 3 bases from J, the gap between germline ends came to 9 bases. The CDR3 DNA reads as TGTGCCAGCAGCGTAGCTTGGACGGACACTGAAGCTTTCTTT. It translates to CASSVAWTDTEAFF.

This clone appeared a few times. J is TRBJ2-1 and V is TRBV12-5, with TRBD2 matching over 9 bases. With V trimmed by 6 bases and J by 9 bases, 6 bases remained unmatched. This CDR3 is 13 amino acids long. Germline V gene lookup returns CDR1 LGHNT and CDR2 FRNRAP. CDR3 sequence reads: CASGLAGPTEQFF. The CDR3 DNA sequence: TGTGCTAGTGGCCTAGCGGGGCCGACTGAGCAGTTCTTC.